The 23 T cell receptor beta chains presented below share a single source sample, sequenced in a study of T cell changes during pregnancy in multiple sclerosis. Some clones are missing from TCRdb's copy, which holds only in-frame ones; the method was immunoSEQ multiplex PCR. The sample lists some 25,000 clones; more than 85% were seen once. Specimen: CD4+ T cells from peripheral blood mononuclear cells, collected in the second trimester of pregnancy. Receptors were obtained from a female donor in good health, enrolled as a control in a pregnancy study.

The J gene is TRBJ2-1, the V gene TRBV6-4, with 10 bases lining up with TRBD2. This CDR3 region has 15 residues. CDR1 is MRHNA, CDR2 SNTAGT, per germline. With V trimmed by 4 bases and J by 6 bases, 6 bases remained unmatched. The CDR3: CASSVERGGPNEQFF. In nucleotides, the CDR3 is TGTGCCAGCAGTGTTGAGCGGGGGGGCCCCAATGAGCAGTTCTTC.

This chain uses TRBV7-8 with TRBJ1-2; no reliable D call. The CDR3 has 16 amino acids. The germline gives CDR1 SGHVS, CDR2 FQNEAQ. V lost 1 base to trimming and J lost 2 bases, with 14 bases between them. The CDR3 DNA sequence: TGTGCCAGCAGCTTAGAAGAGGGTGATGGGAACTATGGCTACACCTTC. It specifies CASSLEEGDGNYGYTF. Together with reference TRBV7-8 and TRBJ1-2, the CDR3 gives the full variable domain: GAGVSQSPRYKVAKRGQDVALRCDPISGHVSLFWYQQALGQGPEFLTYFQNEAQLDKSGLPSDRFFAERPEGSVSTLKIQRTQQEDSAVYLCASSLEEGDGNYGYTFGSGTRLTVV.

This clone was seen a few times. The chain employs TRBV27 and TRBJ2-6; 8 nucleotides match TRBD2. Trimming cost V 6 bases and J 0 bases; bases outside gene matches: 13. This CDR3 has 19 residues. CDR1 is MNHEY and CDR2 is SMNVEV in the germline V gene (reference sequence). The CDR3 sequence is CASSLGGGGGNSGANVLTF. The DNA of the CDR3 is TGTGCCAGCAGCTTAGGGGGGGGCGGGGGGAACTCTGGGGCCAACGTCCTGACTTTC.

V usage is TRBV9 and J usage is TRBJ1-2; 8 nucleotides agree with TRBD1. There are 16 residues in the CDR3. Trimming cost V 0 bases and J 8 bases; bases outside gene matches: 12. Germline V gene data show CDR1 as SGDLS and CDR2 as YYNGEE. CDR3 DNA: TGTGCCAGCAGCGTAGCGGGACAGGCGTTACCTGGGGGCTACACCTTC. As protein: CASSVAGQALPGGYTF.

As to this clone: The junction and the germline gene differ at one end; a read error may be behind it. The gene calls are TRBV6-5 and TRBJ2-3, with 12 bases identical to TRBD2. Germline CDR1 is MNHEY and CDR2 is SVGAGI. The CDR3 loop spans 16 amino acids. CDR3 loop: CASSSRLAGDRDMQYF. The DNA of the CDR3 is TGTGCCAGCAGTTCTAGACTAGCGGGGGACCGGGATATGCAGTATTTT.

V usage is TRBV2 and J usage is TRBJ2-5; TRBD2 matches 10 bases. Germline loops: CDR1 SNHLY, CDR2 FYNNEI. V gave up 0 bases and J gave up 4 bases; unmatched junction bases: 5. The CDR3 is made up of 16 amino acids. The CDR3 DNA reads as TGTGCCAGCAGTGAAGCGACCCTAGCGGGAGTAGAGACCCAGTACTTC. This translates into CASSEATLAGVETQYF.

The chain combines TRBV5-6 with TRBJ1-4; the D is unclear. The germline gives CDR1 SGHDT, CDR2 YYEEEE. Trimming removed 1 base from V and 0 bases from J, with 10 bases in between. The CDR3 spans 16 residues. This CDR3 is CASSLNPGATNEKLFF. Written as DNA, the CDR3 is TGTGCCAGCAGCTTGAATCCGGGTGCAACTAATGAAAAACTGTTTTTT. The full variable domain, with the rest looked up from reference TRBV5-6 and TRBJ1-4, is DAGVTQSPTHLIKTRGQQVTLRCSPKSGHDTVSWYQQALGQGPQFIFQYYEEEERQRGNFPDRFSGHQFPNYSSELNVNALLLGDSALYLCASSLNPGATNEKLFFGSGTQLSVL.

V usage is TRBV29-1 and J usage is TRBJ2-7, with D possibly TRBD1 on 6 matching bases. V lost 7 bases and J 1 base, leaving 17 bases between the germline ends. This CDR3 spans 14 amino acids. Germline CDR1 and CDR2: SQVTM and ANQGSEA. DNA for the CDR3: TGCAGCGCCCGCTTTGGGCAGGGGTCCTACGAGCAGTACTTC. This gives the protein CSARFGQGSYEQYF.

The chain uses TRBV7-9 and TRBJ1-1, with TRBD1 matching over 8 bases. The length of the CDR3 is 14 residues. Germline lookup yields CDR1 SEHNR and CDR2 FQNEAQ (reference sequence). Losses at the gene ends were 3 bases for V and 1 base for J; bases not matched to a gene: 1. The CDR3 protein is CASSLGQENTEAFF. The CDR3 bases are TGTGCCAGCAGCTTGGGACAGGAGAACACTGAAGCTTTCTTT.

V gene TRBV7-2 combines with J gene TRBJ2-1, with D uncertain. Trimming left V 4 bases short and J 5 bases short, with 6 bases between. Germline-derived CDR1 and CDR2 are SGHTA and FQGNSA. The CDR3 length is 12 residues. DNA for the CDR3: TGTGCCAGCAGCTCACTACACAATGAGCAGTTCTTC. It codes for CASSSLHNEQFF.

The gene calls are TRBV6-5 and TRBJ1-1; 9 bases agree with TRBD1. CDR1 is MNHEY and CDR2 is SVGAGI in the germline V gene. There are 14 residues in the CDR3. Trimming removed 5 bases from V and 5 bases from J; junction bases left unmatched: 6. The CDR3 DNA reads as TGTGCCAGCAGTAGGACTGGACAGGGGACTGAAGCTTTCTTT. Its protein is CASSRTGQGTEAFF.

The chain uses TRBV19 and TRBJ2-5; 10 bases are a match to TRBD1. This CDR3 is 14 amino acids long. Germline V gene data show CDR1 as LNHDA and CDR2 as SQIVND (reference sequence). The V segment lost 3 bases and the J segment 4 bases; nucleotides outside the gene matches: 2. The CDR3 sequence is CASSMGTGVETQYF. The CDR3 nucleotides are TGTGCCAGTAGTATGGGGACAGGGGTAGAGACCCAGTACTTC.

This clone was recorded only once. The J gene is TRBJ2-7, the V gene TRBV7-2, with D tentatively TRBD1 (6 bases). Germline lookup yields CDR1 SGHTA and CDR2 FQGNSA. Trimming left V 8 bases short and J 2 bases short, with 10 bases between. The CDR3 spans 12 residues. The CDR3, as DNA: TGTGCCAGCCCGGGACACACCTACGAGCAGTACTTC. Its translation is CASPGHTYEQYF.

The J gene is TRBJ1-5, the V gene TRBV5-6; 10 bases line up with TRBD1. V lost 2 bases and J lost 6; bases outside the gene matches: 8. The germline V gene encodes CDR1 SGHDT and CDR2 YYEEEE. The length of the CDR3 is 16 residues. CDR3 amino acids: CASSFRQGASGQPQHF. For the CDR3, the DNA is TGTGCCAGCAGCTTTCGACAGGGGGCGTCCGGTCAGCCCCAGCATTTT.

This clone came up once. The CDR3 is CASSLRDSNTGELFF. The CDR3 DNA is TGTGCCAGCAGCCTCCGGGACAGTAACACCGGGGAGCTGTTTTTT. V usage is TRBV7-8 and J usage is TRBJ2-2; TRBD1 agrees at 7 bases. This CDR3 region has 15 residues. Trimming at V came to 5 bases and at J to 2 bases, leaving 5 bases not matched to a gene. The germline V gene encodes CDR1 SGHVS and CDR2 FQNEAQ.

This rearrangement joins TRBV7-7 to TRBJ2-2, with D possibly TRBD2 on 5 matching bases. The CDR3 totals 15 residues. The V end was cut by 2 bases, the J end by 4 bases, with 11 bases between. CDR1 is SSHAT and CDR2 is FNYEAQ in the germline V gene (reference sequence). The CDR3: CASSLFDRGTGELFF. The CDR3 DNA sequence: TGTGCCAGCAGCTTATTTGATCGGGGCACCGGGGAGCTGTTTTTT.

This chain uses TRBV29-1 with TRBJ1-3; perhaps TRBD1 as D (5 bases). The ends were cut back, 3 bases at V and 3 bases at J, with 21 bases in the middle. Germline CDR1 reads SQVTM; CDR2 reads ANQGSEA. The CDR3 has 17 amino acids. The CDR3 bases are TGCAGCGTTGAGTGGTCGGGGGGTATGGCTTTTGGAAACACCATATATTTT. Translated, it gives CSVEWSGGMAFGNTIYF.

The chain employs TRBV15 and TRBJ1-1, with 12 bases aligning to TRBD1. Germline values: CDR1 LNHNV, CDR2 YYDKDF (reference sequence). Trimming cost V 1 base and J 6 bases; bases outside gene matches: 6. The CDR3 is made up of 16 amino acids. The DNA for the CDR3 is TGTGCCACCAGCAGAGGATGGGACAGGGGGCCCCCTGAAGCTTTCTTT. It codes for CATSRGWDRGPPEAFF.

The chain employs TRBV5-1 and TRBJ2-5, with 14 bases identical to TRBD2. After removal of 4 bases from V and 3 bases from J, the junction contained 2 bases not matched to a gene. The germline gives CDR1 SGHRS, CDR2 YFSETQ. This CDR3 has 15 amino acids. The CDR3 spells CASSAGLAGEETQYF. The CDR3 bases are TGCGCCAGCAGCGCGGGACTAGCGGGGGAAGAGACCCAGTACTTC.

V usage is TRBV6-5 and J usage is TRBJ1-1, with TRBD1 as a possible D gene (6 bases). Germline loops: CDR1 MNHEY, CDR2 SVGAGI. The V end was cut by 6 bases, the J end by 1 base, with 15 bases between. The CDR3 has 15 residues. This chain's CDR3 is CASSRQVISNTEAFF. Here the CDR3 DNA reads TGTGCCAGCAGCCGACAGGTGATATCGAACACTGAAGCTTTCTTT.

The chain links TRBV6-6 to TRBJ1-1, with D tentatively TRBD1 (5 bases). The CDR3 runs to 15 residues. The V and J ends lost 0 bases and 0 bases respectively, with 8 bases between them. Germline loops: CDR1 MNHNY, CDR2 SVGAGI (reference sequence). This CDR3 is CASSYSSTVNTEAFF. Here the CDR3 DNA reads TGTGCCAGCAGTTACTCCTCGACAGTGAACACTGAAGCTTTCTTT.

The chain links TRBV2 to TRBJ1-1; D not resolved. Trimming took 7 bases from V and 3 from J, leaving 12 bases between them. The V gene's germline CDR1 is SNHLY and CDR2 FYNNEI. This CDR3 contains 13 residues. CDR3 region: CASTQVPDTEAFF. The DNA of the CDR3 is TGTGCCAGCACCCAAGTTCCGGACACTGAAGCTTTCTTT.

This clone was seen a few times. This chain links TRBV5-6 with TRBJ1-2; 10 bases are shared with TRBD1. The V gene end was trimmed by 3 bases and the J gene end by 10 bases; junction bases not matched to a gene: 9. Germline CDR1 is SGHDT and CDR2 is YYEEEE. The length of the CDR3 is 14 residues. CDR3: CASSSLDRGEDYTF. CDR3 DNA: TGTGCCAGCAGCTCATTGGACAGGGGGGAGGACTACACCTTC.